This TCR beta chain originates from a study of blood T cell repertoires in COVID-19. Study-level background: Researchers got acute and convalescent COVID-19 samples from the United States, Italy and Spain. The analysed material was cDNA or gDNA that came from T cells, B-cell-depleted T cells, or PBMCs.

Produced via immunoSEQ multiplex PCR; TCRdb's table is partial and in-frame only. The repertoire holds roughly 200,000 clones, with about 93% as singletons. V lost 1 base, J lost 1 base, and 3 bases stayed unmatched. Per germline, CDR1 MDHEN and CDR2 SYDVKM. CDR3 length equals 16 residues. The TCR originated in a man aged 45 to 65 with acute or convalescent COVID-19. Sample: peripheral blood. The chain links TRBV28 to TRBJ2-3; 9 bases are shared with TRBD2. The CDR3 region has the DNA TGTGCCAGCAGTTTATTGGCTAGCGGGGGCACAGATACGCAGTATTTT. Protein product: CASSLLASGGTDTQYF.